A single sample gave rise to the 10 T cell receptor beta chains below, sequenced in a study of T cell responses to AZD1222 COVID-19 vaccine. The table came from immunoSEQ multiplex PCR; TCRdb's copy has only in-frame clones and leaves some out. Of roughly 150,000 clones listed, approximately 92% are singletons. Sequenced here: peripheral blood, sampled on day 0 of AZD1222 vaccination. The receptor set was obtained from an adult in good health.

The gene calls are TRBV4-2 and TRBJ1-6, with 7 bases fitting TRBD1. This CDR3 has 14 amino acids. Trimming removed 4 bases from V and 10 bases from J; junction bases left unmatched: 7. Germline V CDR1 and CDR2: LGHNA, YNFKEQ. The CDR3 region has the DNA TGTGCCAGCAGCCCTGGACAGGATGAGTCACCCCTCCACTTT. It codes for CASSPGQDESPLHF.

As concerns this clone: The same CDR3 is also encoded by other DNA sequences in this sample. The V call is TRBV30, the J call TRBJ1-2; 8 bases match TRBD1. This CDR3 is built from 15 residues. Germline assignment: CDR1 GTSNPN and CDR2 SVGIG (reference sequence). V gave up 3 bases and J gave up 4 bases; unmatched junction bases: 10. The CDR3 is CAWSSPGTGSYGYTF. CDR3 nucleotide sequence: TGTGCCTGGAGCTCCCCCGGGACAGGATCCTATGGCTACACCTTC.

This chain uses TRBV4-3 with TRBJ2-1; D tentatively reads TRBD1 or TRBD2 (5 bases each). Germline CDR1 reads LGHNA; CDR2 reads YSLEER. The CDR3 sequence is 15 residues long. Trimming shortened V by 5 bases and J by 0 bases, and 11 bases separated the two germline ends. The CDR3 region has the DNA TGCGCCAGCAGCGTTCATGGGGGCTCCTACAATGAGCAGTTCTTC. It translates to CASSVHGGSYNEQFF.

The J gene is TRBJ2-1, the V gene TRBV19; TRBD1 aligns across 10 bases. In germline, CDR1 is LNHDA, CDR2 SQIVND (reference sequence). The V segment lost 3 bases and the J segment 8 bases; nucleotides outside the gene matches: 22. CDR3 size: 20 residues. The CDR3 region is CASSIAYRSRDRGGVHEQFF. The CDR3 DNA reads as TGTGCCAGTAGTATCGCTTACCGCTCCCGGGACAGGGGAGGTGTCCATGAGCAGTTCTTC.

This chain uses TRBV5-6 with TRBJ1-2; 8 positions match TRBD1. The CDR3 totals 15 residues. Trimming at V came to 4 bases and at J to 6 bases, leaving 11 bases not matched to a gene. CDR1 SGHDT and CDR2 YYEEEE come from the germline V gene. CDR3 sequence: CASSPPMQGADGYTF. The DNA for the CDR3 is TGTGCCAGCAGCCCTCCTATGCAGGGGGCCGATGGCTACACCTTC.

The rearrangement joins TRBV2 to TRBJ1-1; tentative D call: TRBD1 (5 bases). The CDR3 totals 14 residues. The V end was cut by 5 bases, the J end by 2 bases, with 12 bases between. Germline V lookup: CDR1 SNHLY, CDR2 FYNNEI. The CDR3, as DNA: TGTGCCAGCAGTCTCGGCGGGGGAAACACTGAAGCTTTCTTT. Its translation: CASSLGGGNTEAFF. Based on the CDR3 plus reference TRBV2 and TRBJ1-1, the full variable domain is EPEVTQTPSHQVTQMGQEVILRCVPISNHLYFYWYRQILGQKVEFLVSFYNNEISEKSEIFDDQFSVERPDGSNFTLKIRSTKLEDSAMYFCASSLGGGNTEAFFGQGTRLTVV.

V usage is TRBV5-6 and J usage is TRBJ1-2; 11 bases map to TRBD1. CDR3 size: 17 residues. J gave up 3 bases and V 3 bases, and 10 bases lay outside the gene matches. Germline V gene sequence: CDR1 SGHDT, CDR2 YYEEEE. For the CDR3, the DNA is TGTGCCAGCAGCTGGGTTGCTGGGACAGGGGGGGACTATGGCTACACCTTC. It is translated as CASSWVAGTGGDYGYTF.

This clone has a handful of counts. CDR3 bases: TGTGCCAGCAGTGTATACAGGGGAGGGGAGACCCAGTACTTC. This codes for CASSVYRGGETQYF. The rearrangement uses TRBV2 and TRBJ2-5; D might be TRBD1 or TRBD2, each matching 7 bases. V was trimmed by 4 bases and J by 5 bases, leaving 14 bases between them. The CDR3 extends over 14 amino acids. Germline values: CDR1 SNHLY, CDR2 FYNNEI.

The rearrangement joins TRBV27 to TRBJ2-1, with D perhaps matching TRBD1 (6 bases). Germline assignment: CDR1 MNHEY and CDR2 SMNVEV (reference sequence). V lost 6 bases and J 3 bases, leaving 15 bases between the germline ends. The CDR3 consists of 15 residues. The CDR3 spells CASRIQGSYYNEQFF. In DNA, the CDR3 is TGTGCCAGCAGGATACAGGGTTCGTACTACAATGAGCAGTTCTTC.

Only one count was recorded for this clone. CDR3 sequence: CASSTGTGGADTQYF. In nucleotides, the CDR3 is TGTGCCAGCAGTACCGGGACAGGGGGCGCAGATACGCAGTATTTT. V gene TRBV6-2 or TRBV6-3 combines with J gene TRBJ2-3; 12 bases map to TRBD1. Trimming at V came to 5 bases and at J to 4 bases, leaving 4 bases not matched to a gene. Germline lookup yields CDR1 MNHEY and CDR2 SVGEGT. This CDR3 contains 15 residues.